The next 24 T cell receptor beta chains were all read from a single sample in a study of post-analysis software for immune sequencing data. Study conclusions and caveats: In patients, TRBV5-6, TRBV5-1 and TRBV20-1 belonged to roughly five TRBV segments found more frequently than in controls.

cDNA libraries for TCR beta contained unique molecular identifiers. A single record per CDR3 protein comes from TCRdb applying MiXCR to the PCR reads. This sample yields approximately 770,000 distinct CDR3 sequences, of which under 60% are seen a single time; roughly 5.2% belongs to the top ten. Their antigen targets remain unknown. The sequenced sample consisted of blood. The receptors stem from a girl aged 10-17 years with multiple sclerosis.

The chain combines TRBV21-1 with TRBJ2-3; TRBD1 reflects the table's D call only, with no check against the DNA. TRBV21-1 is given as a pseudogene. CDR3 length equals 15 residues. The CDR3 region is CASRQTGPTTDTQYF. The DNA of the CDR3 is TGTGCCAGCAGGCAGACAGGGCCTACCACAGATACGCAGTATTTT.

J is TRBJ2-1 and V is TRBV5-1, with 12 bases fitting TRBD2. The CDR3 totals 16 residues. J lost 9 bases, V lost 5 bases, and 12 bases had no gene match. Germline loops: CDR1 SGHRS, CDR2 YFSETQ. CDR3 amino acids: CASSPTTSGSLGEQFF. Here the CDR3 DNA reads TGCGCCAGCAGTCCTACGACTAGCGGGAGTTTGGGTGAGCAGTTCTTC.

The chain joins TRBV9 to TRBJ2-5; TRBD2 might be the D (6 bases). Trimming cost V 3 bases and J 3 bases, with 18 bases left between them. This CDR3 contains 16 residues. Germline-derived CDR1 and CDR2 are SGDLS and YYNGEE. CDR3 DNA: TGTGCCAGCAGCGCGCGGGAAGGTCGGCAAGAAGAGACCCAGTACTTC. Amino acids: CASSAREGRQEETQYF.

This clonotype was seen a few times. The CDR3 DNA reads as TGTGCCAGCAGTTTGCCGGGGACAGGCCAAGAGACCCAGTACTTC. It translates to CASSLPGTGQETQYF. The chain employs TRBV28 and TRBJ2-5; 8 positions agree with TRBD1. Losses at the gene ends were 3 bases for V and 1 base for J; bases not matched to a gene: 4. The length of the CDR3 is 15 residues. Germline V lookup: CDR1 MDHEN, CDR2 SYDVKM.

V is TRBV12-3 or TRBV12-4 and J is TRBJ1-1; D is unclear. The ends were cut back, 5 bases at V and 6 bases at J, with 13 bases in the middle. This CDR3 is built from 13 residues. CDR3 residues: CASSPVPRAEAFF. The CDR3 DNA follows: TGTGCCAGCAGTCCCGTCCCCCGGGCTGAAGCTTTCTTT.

The V gene is TRBV6-5, the J gene TRBJ2-5, with 8 bases matching TRBD1. The J segment lost 1 base and the V segment lost 6 bases, leaving 7 bases of the junction unmatched. The germline V gene encodes CDR1 MNHEY and CDR2 SVGAGI. CDR3 size: 15 residues. CDR3 coding DNA: TGTGCCAGCAGCCGGGGACAGGCCCTCCAAGAGACCCAGTACTTC. This codes for CASSRGQALQETQYF.

In its sample, this clonotype was seen a few times. The J gene is TRBJ2-5, the V gene TRBV28, with D possibly being TRBD2 (6 bases). Per germline, CDR1 MDHEN and CDR2 SYDVKM. The CDR3 runs to 14 residues. Between the trimmed V and J ends, which lost 2 bases and 7 bases, there was a span of 14 bases. As DNA, the CDR3 is TGTGCCAGCAGTTTAGGGTTAGCGGCGGGGACCCAGTACTTC. Protein sequence: CASSLGLAAGTQYF. Full variable domain (remainder filled in from reference TRBV28 and TRBJ2-5): DVKVTQSSRYLVKRTGEKVFLECVQDMDHENMFWYRQDPGLGLRLIYFSYDVKMKEKGDIPEGYSVSREKKERFSLILESASTNQTSMYLCASSLGLAAGTQYFGPGTRLLVL.

Only one count was recorded for this clonotype. This chain joins TRBV20-1 and TRBJ2-5, with 8 bases fitting TRBD2. The CDR3 extends over 15 amino acids. From germline, CDR1 is DFQATT and CDR2 SNEGSKA (reference sequence). The V and J ends lost 3 bases and 5 bases, in that order; junction bases with no gene match: 11. In DNA, the CDR3 is TGCAGTGCTAGGAGACTAGCGATTGATTGGGAGACCCAGTACTTC. It codes for CSARRLAIDWETQYF.

The CDR3 loop is CASSLVLPLDEQYF. The DNA for the CDR3 is TGTGCCAGCAGCTTAGTACTCCCCCTCGACGAGCAGTACTTC. The chain joins TRBV7-9 to TRBJ2-7, with no clear D. Germline CDR1 is SEHNR and CDR2 is FQNEAQ (reference sequence). Trimming stripped 1 base from V and 5 bases from J, with 12 bases between. This CDR3 has 14 residues. Full variable domain (outside the CDR3, taken from reference TRBV7-9 and TRBJ2-7): DTGVSQNPRHKITKRGQNVTFRCDPISEHNRLYWYRQTLGQGPEFLTYFQNEAQLEKSRLLSDRFSAERPKGSFSTLEIQRTEQGDSAMYLCASSLVLPLDEQYFGPGTRLTVT.

The chain links TRBV2 to TRBJ2-3; no firm D call. In germline, CDR1 is SNHLY, CDR2 FYNNEI. V was trimmed by 7 bases and J by 1 base, leaving 15 bases between them. There are 15 residues in the CDR3. The CDR3 is CASKPDSLGTDTQYF. CDR3 in DNA: TGTGCCAGCAAGCCTGACTCCCTTGGCACAGATACGCAGTATTTT.

V gene TRBV12-3 or TRBV12-4 combines with J gene TRBJ1-5; maybe TRBD1 (5 bases). The CDR3 runs 12 residues. Trimming took 7 bases from V and 7 from J, leaving 11 bases between them. The CDR3 spells CASTGWEQPQHF. CDR3 coding DNA: TGTGCCAGCACAGGGTGGGAGCAGCCCCAGCATTTT.

The CDR3 sequence: CASSTTGDQETQYF. CDR3 in DNA: TGTGCCAGCAGCACGACAGGGGACCAAGAGACCCAGTACTTC. The V gene is TRBV7-2, the J gene TRBJ2-5, with TRBD1 identical over 8 bases. The V and J ends lost 5 bases and 0 bases, in that order; junction bases with no gene match: 2. CDR3 size: 14 residues. From germline, CDR1 is SGHTA and CDR2 FQGNSA.

The J gene is TRBJ2-3, the V gene TRBV27; a possible D gene is TRBD1 (6 bases). V lost 4 bases to trimming and J lost 5 bases, with 13 bases between them. The CDR3 totals 14 residues. Germline assignment: CDR1 MNHEY and CDR2 SMNVEV (reference sequence). The CDR3: CASSWAEGGDTQYF. The CDR3 DNA reads TGTGCCAGCAGTTGGGCGGAAGGGGGAGATACGCAGTATTTT.

A few counts support this clonotype. The chain joins TRBV28 to TRBJ2-3, with 11 positions matching TRBD2. V was pared by 6 bases and J by 2 bases, with 7 bases of the junction left unmatched. This CDR3 region has 16 residues. Germline loops: CDR1 MDHEN, CDR2 SYDVKM. The CDR3 sequence is CASRSGTSGFTDTQYF. The CDR3 DNA reads as TGTGCCAGCAGGTCCGGGACTAGCGGATTCACAGATACGCAGTATTTT.

The chain uses TRBV3-1 and TRBJ1-1, with D perhaps matching TRBD1 (5 bases). The CDR3 is 14 amino acids. Trimming removed 2 bases from V and 3 bases from J, with 10 bases in between. Germline V gene sequence: CDR1 LGHDT, CDR2 YNNKEL (reference sequence). The DNA for the CDR3 is TGTGCCAGCAGCCAATTCGGGGCGGACACTGAAGCTTTCTTT. This gives the protein CASSQFGADTEAFF.

This clonotype was seen a few times. The gene calls are TRBV25-1 and TRBJ2-7, with a possible D match to TRBD1 (7 bases). Germline V gene sequence: CDR1 MGHDK, CDR2 SYGVNS. Trimming pared 2 bases from V and 5 bases from J, leaving 16 bases between. The CDR3 is made up of 15 amino acids. The CDR3 region has the DNA TGTGCCAGCAGTGAACTGGCGGGACAGAGTCACGAGCAGTACTTC. This encodes CASSELAGQSHEQYF.

The chain has TRBV4-2 and TRBJ2-1; no clear D. Trimming took off 0 bases at V and 6 bases at J, with 12 bases between the two ends. The V gene's germline CDR1 is LGHNA and CDR2 YNFKEQ. CDR3 length: 15 amino acids. CDR3 protein: CASSQDWRSINEQFF. The CDR3 region has the DNA TGTGCCAGCAGCCAAGATTGGCGCAGCATCAATGAGCAGTTCTTC.

CDR3 coding DNA: TGTGCCAGCAGTTACTCGAATCCTGGTGGAAAACTGTTTTTT. Translation gives CASSYSNPGGKLFF. The chain joins TRBV6-5 to TRBJ1-4, with no clear D. The ends were cut back, 0 bases at V and 10 bases at J, with 12 bases in the middle. This CDR3 has 14 residues. Germline assignment: CDR1 MNHEY and CDR2 SVGAGI.

V gene TRBV7-2 combines with J gene TRBJ2-7; possibly TRBD2 for D (5 bases). V lost 5 bases, J lost 5 bases, and 10 bases lay in between. CDR1 is SGHTA, CDR2 FQGNSA, per germline. The CDR3 consists of 12 residues. This CDR3 reads CASSPHGDEQYF. The DNA of the CDR3 is TGTGCCAGCAGCCCGCACGGGGACGAGCAGTACTTC.

This chain links TRBV7-9 with TRBJ2-4; the D gene is possibly TRBD2 (5 bases). Between the trimmed V and J ends, which lost 5 bases and 6 bases, there was a span of 14 bases. The CDR3 is made up of 14 amino acids. Germline CDR1 SEHNR, CDR2 FQNEAQ (reference sequence). The CDR3 DNA reads as TGTGCCAGCAGCCCAGGACCGGGAAGAAACATTCAGTACTTC. Encoded protein: CASSPGPGRNIQYF.

The count of this clonotype is one. The chain employs TRBV28 and TRBJ2-1; 8 nucleotides match TRBD1. Germline V gene sequence: CDR1 MDHEN, CDR2 SYDVKM. This CDR3 is built from 12 residues. V shed 10 bases, J shed 9 bases, and the junction held 8 bases outside the gene matches. In DNA form, the CDR3 reads TGTGCCAACTACGACAGGGGAACTGAGCAGTTCTTC. Translation gives CANYDRGTEQFF.

This clonotype was picked up a small number of times. The chain combines TRBV5-1 with TRBJ2-1, with 8 bases fitting TRBD2. The ends lost 1 base at V and 6 bases at J; junction bases unmatched: 6. CDR1 is SGHRS, CDR2 YFSETQ, per germline. The CDR3 has 15 amino acids. The CDR3 spells CASSLTAGDLNEQFF. The CDR3 coding sequence is TGCGCCAGCAGCTTGACAGCGGGAGATCTCAATGAGCAGTTCTTC.

The chain combines TRBV6-2 or TRBV6-3 with TRBJ2-7, with 10 bases fitting TRBD1. Per germline, CDR1 MNHEY and CDR2 SVGEGT. With V trimmed by 6 bases and J by 2 bases, 7 bases remained unmatched. The CDR3 sequence is 15 residues long. CDR3 bases: TGTGCCAGCAGCCGGGACAGGGGAATCCCCTACGAGCAGTACTTC. As protein: CASSRDRGIPYEQYF.

This chain joins TRBV7-9 and TRBJ2-1, with TRBD1 as a possible D gene (6 bases). V lost 4 bases, J lost 2 bases, and 12 bases lay in between. This CDR3 region has 15 residues. CDR1 and CDR2 from the germline V gene are SEHNR and FQNEAQ (reference sequence). CDR3 in DNA: TGTGCCAGCAGCTATAAGGGGGACCCCTACAATGAGCAGTTCTTC. This sequence encodes CASSYKGDPYNEQFF.